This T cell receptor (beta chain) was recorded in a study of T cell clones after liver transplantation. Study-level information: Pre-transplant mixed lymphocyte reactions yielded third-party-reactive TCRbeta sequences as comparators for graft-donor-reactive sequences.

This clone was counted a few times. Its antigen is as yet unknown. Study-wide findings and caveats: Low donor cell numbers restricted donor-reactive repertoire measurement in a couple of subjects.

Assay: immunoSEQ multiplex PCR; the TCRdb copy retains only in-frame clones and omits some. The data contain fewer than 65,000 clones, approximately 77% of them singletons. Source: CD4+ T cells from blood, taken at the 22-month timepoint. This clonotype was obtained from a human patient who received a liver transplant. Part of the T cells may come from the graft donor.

CDR3 amino acids: CASSLFGQGSGKAFF. The CDR3 bases are TGCGCCAGCAGCTTGTTTGGACAAGGAAGCGGGAAAGCTTTCTTT. The V and J genes are TRBV5-1 and TRBJ1-1; D may be TRBD1 (5 bases). This CDR3 is built from 15 residues. The germline gives CDR1 SGHRS, CDR2 YFSETQ. V lost 1 base and J lost 9, with 19 bases in between.